Listed here is a single TCR beta chain. The table came from immunoSEQ multiplex PCR; TCRdb's copy has only in-frame clones and leaves some out. The table includes 220,000 or so clones, 90% detected once. This entry comes from a study of blood T cell repertoires in COVID-19. Participant reports of clinical history set cohort assignment. From germline, CDR1 is MNHEY and CDR2 SMNVEV (reference sequence). The CDR3 runs 14 residues. The V and J ends lost 5 bases and 4 bases respectively, with 9 bases between them. The clonotype comes from a man under 40 who had been exposed to COVID-19. The specimen was PBMCs or T cells enriched from blood (not recorded which). The chain combines TRBV27 with TRBJ1-6; the D gene is possibly TRBD1 (5 bases). The CDR3 sequence: CASSGGGYNSPLHF. In DNA form, the CDR3 reads TGTGCCAGCAGTGGGGGGGGGTATAATTCACCCCTCCACTTT.